The source of this T cell receptor beta chain is a study of metastatic and nonmetastatic thyroid tumors. Study-level findings and limits: Reported TCR beta diversity, measured in blood and tumor, was significantly higher for malignant thyroid tumors than for benign nodules.

TCRdb re-called clones via MiXCR from the PCR reads. This table has around 50,000 clones, roughly 30% appearing once. Patients had received no treatment of any kind before thyroid surgery. The table lists this clone with a few counts. What it binds is not known. The CDR3 loop spans 15 amino acids. Trimming left V 3 bases short and J 0 bases short, with 10 bases between. The chain joins TRBV12-3 or TRBV12-4 to TRBJ2-3; maybe TRBD1 (5 bases). This sequence originates from a female donor with papillary thyroid cancer or a benign thyroid nodule (not recorded which). Some clones in this sample may be carry-over from other donors' samples. Material: blood. In DNA form, the CDR3 reads TGTGCCAGCAGTTTGGGGCAGGATAGCACAGATACGCAGTATTTT. This sequence encodes CASSLGQDSTDTQYF.